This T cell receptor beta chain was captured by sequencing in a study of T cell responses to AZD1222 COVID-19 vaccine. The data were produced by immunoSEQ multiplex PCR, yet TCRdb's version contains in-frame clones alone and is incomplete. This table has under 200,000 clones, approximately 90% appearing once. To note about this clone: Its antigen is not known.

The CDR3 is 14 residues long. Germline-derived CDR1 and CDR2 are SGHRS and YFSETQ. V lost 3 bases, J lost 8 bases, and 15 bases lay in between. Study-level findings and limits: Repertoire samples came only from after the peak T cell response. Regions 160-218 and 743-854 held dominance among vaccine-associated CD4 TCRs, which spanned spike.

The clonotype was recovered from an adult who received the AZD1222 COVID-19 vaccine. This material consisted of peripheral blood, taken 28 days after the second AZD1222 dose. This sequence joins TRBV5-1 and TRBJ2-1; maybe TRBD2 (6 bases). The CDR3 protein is CASSSGQPGDEQFF. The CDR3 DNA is TGCGCCAGCAGCTCGGGGCAACCGGGGGATGAGCAGTTCTTC.